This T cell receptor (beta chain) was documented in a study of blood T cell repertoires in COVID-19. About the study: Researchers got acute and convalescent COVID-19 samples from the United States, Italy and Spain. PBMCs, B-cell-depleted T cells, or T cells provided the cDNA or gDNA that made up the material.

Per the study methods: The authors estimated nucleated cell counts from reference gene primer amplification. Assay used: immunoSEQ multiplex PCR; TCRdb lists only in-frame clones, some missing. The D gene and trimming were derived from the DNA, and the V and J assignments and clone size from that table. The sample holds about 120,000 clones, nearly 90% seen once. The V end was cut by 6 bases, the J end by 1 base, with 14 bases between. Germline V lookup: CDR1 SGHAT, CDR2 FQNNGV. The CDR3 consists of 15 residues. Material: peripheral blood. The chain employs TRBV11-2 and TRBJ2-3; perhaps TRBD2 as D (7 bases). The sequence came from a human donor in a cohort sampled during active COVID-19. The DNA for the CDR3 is TGTGCCAGCAGAGCCCTCGGGGGGCGCACAGATACGCAGTATTTT. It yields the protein CASRALGGRTDTQYF.